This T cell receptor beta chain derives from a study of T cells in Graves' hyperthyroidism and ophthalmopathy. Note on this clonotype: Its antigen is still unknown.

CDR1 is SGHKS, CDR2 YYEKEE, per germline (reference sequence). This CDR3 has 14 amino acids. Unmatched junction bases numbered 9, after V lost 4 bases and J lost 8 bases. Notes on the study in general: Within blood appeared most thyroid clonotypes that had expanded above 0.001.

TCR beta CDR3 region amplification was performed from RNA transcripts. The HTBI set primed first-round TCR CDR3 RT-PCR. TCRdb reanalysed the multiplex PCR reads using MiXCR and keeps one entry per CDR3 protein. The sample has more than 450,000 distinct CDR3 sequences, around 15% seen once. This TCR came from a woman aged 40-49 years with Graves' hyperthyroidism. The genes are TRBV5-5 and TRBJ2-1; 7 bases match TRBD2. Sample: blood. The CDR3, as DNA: TGTGCCAGCAGCGAGGAATGGGGGAGGGATGAGCAGTTCTTC. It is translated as CASSEEWGRDEQFF.